The 10 T cell receptor beta chains in this list originate from one sample, sequenced in a study of cytomegalovirus exposure and HLA in healthy donors. The study ran its PCR with 60 Vbeta and 13 Jbeta primers. Sequencing was performed with immunoSEQ multiplex PCR; in TCRdb, only in-frame clones are kept and a portion is missing. Of approximately 77,000 clones listed, approximately 78% were seen once; the top ten hold less than 4.5%. The material sequenced was PBMCs. The receptors shown here come from a man aged 40-55 years in good health and CMV-seronegative.

The rearrangement uses TRBV13 and TRBJ2-7, with 8 bases fitting TRBD1. V shed 7 bases and J 4 bases; nucleotides not matched to a gene: 9. CDR1 is PRHDT and CDR2 is FYEKMQ in the germline V gene (reference sequence). The CDR3 is 14 amino acids. The CDR3 nucleotides read TGTGCCAGCACCCTGAGGACAGGGAATTACGAGCAGTACTTC. Translation gives CASTLRTGNYEQYF. Filled out from reference TRBV13 and TRBJ2-7, the complete variable domain reads AAGVIQSPRHLIKEKRETATLKCYPIPRHDTVYWYQQGPGQDPQFLISFYEKMQSDKGSIPDRFSAQQFSDYHSELNMSSLELGDSALYFCASTLRTGNYEQYFGPGTRLTVT.

The sample holds a few counts of this clone. The gene calls are TRBV5-1 and TRBJ1-1; 8 bases fit TRBD1. V lost 5 bases to trimming and J lost 0 bases; unmatched junction nucleotides: 9. The CDR3 is 16 amino acids. Germline loops: CDR1 SGHRS, CDR2 YFSETQ. The CDR3 DNA reads TGCGCCAGCAGTTACACAGGGGGGATCTTGAACACTGAAGCTTTCTTT. Its protein product is CASSYTGGILNTEAFF.

This rearrangement joins TRBV7-2 to TRBJ2-3; 9 nucleotides align to TRBD2. Trimming at V came to 3 bases and at J to 4 bases, leaving 5 bases not matched to a gene. Germline assignment: CDR1 SGHTA and CDR2 FQGNSA. The CDR3 runs to 15 residues. CDR3 sequence reads: CASSFAGGPPDTQYF. DNA for the CDR3: TGTGCCAGCAGCTTTGCGGGAGGGCCCCCAGATACGCAGTATTTT.

The V gene is TRBV7-9, the J gene TRBJ2-1; 8 nucleotides align to TRBD1. Germline-derived CDR1 and CDR2 are SEHNR and FQNEAQ (reference sequence). J gave up 8 bases and V 4 bases, and 7 bases lay outside the gene matches. The CDR3 has 14 amino acids. The CDR3 reads CASSSRTGSDEQFF. In DNA form, the CDR3 reads TGTGCCAGCAGCTCGCGGACAGGGTCTGATGAGCAGTTCTTC.

The chain carries TRBV5-1 and TRBJ2-7; TRBD1 aligns across 7 bases. V trimming: 0 bases; J trimming: 2 bases; junction bases outside the gene matches: 5. The germline V gene has CDR1 SGHRS and CDR2 YFSETQ. This CDR3 region has 15 residues. The CDR3 here is CASSLAGTATYEQYF. The DNA for the CDR3 is TGCGCCAGCAGCTTGGCCGGGACAGCGACCTACGAGCAGTACTTC. Based on the CDR3 plus reference TRBV5-1 and TRBJ2-7, the full variable domain is KAGVTQTPRYLIKTRGQQVTLSCSPISGHRSVSWYQQTPGQGLQFLFEYFSETQRNKGNFPGRFSGRQFSNSRSEMNVSTLELGDSALYLCASSLAGTATYEQYFGPGTRLTVT.

This clone turned up a few times. This sequence joins TRBV4-3 and TRBJ1-5, with a tentative D call TRBD1 (6 bases). From germline, CDR1 is LGHNA and CDR2 YSLEER. V was pared by 0 bases and J by 6 bases, with 9 bases between. CDR3 length equals 14 residues. DNA of the CDR3: TGCGCCAGCAGCCAAGAGTGGGGGCTTCAGCCCCAGCATTTT. This sequence encodes CASSQEWGLQPQHF.

This clone was observed once. The chain employs TRBV28 and TRBJ2-1, with 10 nucleotides matching TRBD2. Germline trimming cut 4 bases from V and 6 bases from J; bases unmatched to any gene: 9. Germline values: CDR1 MDHEN, CDR2 SYDVKM. This CDR3 spans 16 amino acids. The CDR3 DNA sequence: TGTGCCAGCAGTTCCTCCGGAGCGGGAGGGTTCAATGAGCAGTTCTTC. Protein product: CASSSSGAGGFNEQFF.

This chain connects TRBV5-1 to TRBJ1-1; no reliable D call. V dropped 5 bases and J dropped 3 bases, with 14 bases sitting between them. The CDR3 is 14 residues long. Per germline, CDR1 SGHRS and CDR2 YFSETQ. This CDR3 is CASRWGGEDTEAFF. The CDR3 region has the DNA TGCGCCAGCAGATGGGGTGGGGAGGACACTGAAGCTTTCTTT.

This chain joins TRBV5-4 and TRBJ2-5; 8 nucleotides align to TRBD1. The CDR3 totals 16 residues. Germline loops: CDR1 SGHNT, CDR2 YYREEE (reference sequence). Unmatched junction bases numbered 11, after V lost 4 bases and J lost 3 bases. CDR3 sequence (DNA): TGTGCCAGCAGCAAAAGTGCAGGGGGCGCAGAAGAGACCCAGTACTTC. Amino acids: CASSKSAGGAEETQYF.

The chain recombines TRBV28 with TRBJ1-1; D is undetermined. This CDR3 is 14 amino acids long. Germline V gene lookup returns CDR1 MDHEN and CDR2 SYDVKM. Trimming stripped 7 bases from V and 4 bases from J, with 16 bases between. The CDR3 sequence is CASTLNDLFTEAFF. The CDR3 bases are TGTGCCAGCACCCTTAACGATCTATTCACTGAAGCTTTCTTT.